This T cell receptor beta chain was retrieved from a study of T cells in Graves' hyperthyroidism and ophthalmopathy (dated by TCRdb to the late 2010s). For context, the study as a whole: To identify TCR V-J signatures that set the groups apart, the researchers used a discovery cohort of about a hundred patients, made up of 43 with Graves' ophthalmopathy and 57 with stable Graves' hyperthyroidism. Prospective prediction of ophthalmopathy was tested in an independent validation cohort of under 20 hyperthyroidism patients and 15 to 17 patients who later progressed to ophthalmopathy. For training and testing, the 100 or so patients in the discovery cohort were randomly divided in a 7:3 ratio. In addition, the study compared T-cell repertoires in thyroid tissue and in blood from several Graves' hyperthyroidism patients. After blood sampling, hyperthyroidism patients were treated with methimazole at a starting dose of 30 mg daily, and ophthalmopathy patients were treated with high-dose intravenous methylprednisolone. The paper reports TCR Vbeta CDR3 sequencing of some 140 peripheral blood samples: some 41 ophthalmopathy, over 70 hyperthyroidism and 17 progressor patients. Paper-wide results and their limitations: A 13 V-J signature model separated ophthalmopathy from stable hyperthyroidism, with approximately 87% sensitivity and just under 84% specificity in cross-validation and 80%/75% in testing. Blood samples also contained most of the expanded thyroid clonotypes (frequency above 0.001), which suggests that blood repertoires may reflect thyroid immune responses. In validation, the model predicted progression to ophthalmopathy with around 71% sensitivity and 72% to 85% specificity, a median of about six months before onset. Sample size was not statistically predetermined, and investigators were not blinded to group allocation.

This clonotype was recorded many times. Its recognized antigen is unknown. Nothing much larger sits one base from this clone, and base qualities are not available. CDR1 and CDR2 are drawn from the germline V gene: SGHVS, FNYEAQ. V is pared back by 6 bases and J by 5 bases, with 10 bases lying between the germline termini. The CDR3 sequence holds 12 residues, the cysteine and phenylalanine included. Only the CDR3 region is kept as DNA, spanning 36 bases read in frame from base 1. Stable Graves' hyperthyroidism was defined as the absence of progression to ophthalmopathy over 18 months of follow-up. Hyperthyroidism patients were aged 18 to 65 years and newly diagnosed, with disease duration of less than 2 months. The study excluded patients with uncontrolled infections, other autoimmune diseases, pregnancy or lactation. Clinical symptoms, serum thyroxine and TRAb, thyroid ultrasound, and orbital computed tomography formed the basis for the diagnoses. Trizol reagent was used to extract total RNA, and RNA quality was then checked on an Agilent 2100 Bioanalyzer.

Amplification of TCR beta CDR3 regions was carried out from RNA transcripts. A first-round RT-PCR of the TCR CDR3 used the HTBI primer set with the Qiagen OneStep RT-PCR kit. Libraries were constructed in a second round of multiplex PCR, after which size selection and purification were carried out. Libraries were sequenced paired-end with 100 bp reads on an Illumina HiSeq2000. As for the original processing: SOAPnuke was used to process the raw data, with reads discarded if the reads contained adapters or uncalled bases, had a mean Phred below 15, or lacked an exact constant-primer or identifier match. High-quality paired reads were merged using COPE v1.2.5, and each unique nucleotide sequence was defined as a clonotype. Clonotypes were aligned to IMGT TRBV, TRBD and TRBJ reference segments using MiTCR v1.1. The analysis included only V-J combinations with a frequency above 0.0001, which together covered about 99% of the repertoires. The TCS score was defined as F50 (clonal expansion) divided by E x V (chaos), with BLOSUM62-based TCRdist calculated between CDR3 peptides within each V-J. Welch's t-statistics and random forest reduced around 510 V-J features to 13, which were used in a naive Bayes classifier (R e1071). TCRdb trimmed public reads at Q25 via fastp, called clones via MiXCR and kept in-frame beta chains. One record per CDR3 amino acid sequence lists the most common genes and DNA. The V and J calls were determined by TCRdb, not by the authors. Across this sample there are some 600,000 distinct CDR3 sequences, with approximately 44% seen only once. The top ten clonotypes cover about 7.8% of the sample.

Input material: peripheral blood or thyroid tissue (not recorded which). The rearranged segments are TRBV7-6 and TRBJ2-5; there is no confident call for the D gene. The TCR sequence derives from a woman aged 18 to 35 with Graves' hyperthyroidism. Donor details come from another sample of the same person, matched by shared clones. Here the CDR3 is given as CASSYLGETQYF. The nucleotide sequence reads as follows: TGTGCCAGCAGTTACCTCGGCGAGACCCAGTACTTC.